The 13 T cell receptor beta chains in this list originate from one sample, sequenced in a study of blood T cell repertoires in COVID-19. The assay was immunoSEQ multiplex PCR, and TCRdb's table has in-frame clones only and misses some. This table holds 350,000 to 550,000 clones, roughly nine tenths found once. Sequenced input: PBMCs or T cells enriched from blood (not recorded which). These receptors were collected from a man aged 30-40 years who had recovered from COVID-19.

The rearrangement joins TRBV28 to TRBJ2-1; TRBD2 matches 7 bases. The V gene end was trimmed by 6 bases and the J gene end by 1 base; junction bases not matched to a gene: 3. The germline V gene has CDR1 MDHEN and CDR2 SYDVKM. The CDR3 extends over 14 amino acids. This chain's CDR3 is CASRPAGSYNEQFF. CDR3 in DNA: TGTGCCAGCAGGCCAGCGGGATCCTACAATGAGCAGTTCTTC. Filled out from reference TRBV28 and TRBJ2-1, the complete variable domain reads DVKVTQSSRYLVKRTGEKVFLECVQDMDHENMFWYRQDPGLGLRLIYFSYDVKMKEKGDIPEGYSVSREKKERFSLILESASTNQTSMYLCASRPAGSYNEQFFGPGTRLTVL.

In this sample, this clone turned up once. The chain has TRBV28 and TRBJ1-1; tentative D call: TRBD1 (6 bases). The germline V and J ends were trimmed by 6 bases and 1 base, with 15 bases remaining between them. CDR1 is MDHEN and CDR2 is SYDVKM in the germline V gene. This CDR3 is built from 15 residues. As DNA, the CDR3 is TGTGCCAGCAGGGGGGGGCCAGCCACGAACACTGAAGCTTTCTTT. It is translated as CASRGGPATNTEAFF.

The chain employs TRBV5-1 and TRBJ1-5, with unresolved D. CDR1 is SGHRS and CDR2 is YFSETQ in the germline V gene. CDR3 length: 15 amino acids. V lost 0 bases and J 6 bases, leaving 13 bases between the germline ends. The CDR3 spells CASSLEGSGIQPQHF. As DNA, the CDR3 is TGCGCCAGCAGCTTGGAGGGTTCGGGGATTCAGCCCCAGCATTTT.

This chain links TRBV28 with TRBJ1-1; D is ambiguous. This CDR3 spans 14 amino acids. Germline V gene sequence: CDR1 MDHEN, CDR2 SYDVKM. Trimming cost V 6 bases and J 1 base, with 12 bases left between them. The chain's CDR3 is CASRRVSTNTEAFF. The CDR3, as DNA: TGTGCCAGCAGGCGGGTCTCCACGAACACTGAAGCTTTCTTT.

V and J are TRBV18 and TRBJ1-2; 7 bases map to TRBD1. The CDR3 consists of 15 residues. Germline loops: CDR1 KGHSH, CDR2 LQKENI. V dropped 4 bases and J dropped 8; count of bases not matched to a gene: 13. The CDR3 loop is CASSQTETGLAGYTF. The DNA of the CDR3 is TGTGCCAGCTCACAAACCGAGACAGGGCTGGCAGGCTACACCTTC.

The chain uses TRBV6-6 and TRBJ1-5; possibly TRBD1 for D (5 bases). This CDR3 is built from 14 residues. V was trimmed by 0 bases and J by 4 bases, leaving 7 bases between them. Germline lookup yields CDR1 MNHNY and CDR2 SVGAGI (reference sequence). CDR3 nucleotides: TGTGCCAGCAGTTACTCAGGGGCAAATCAGCCCCAGCATTTT. Translation gives CASSYSGANQPQHF.

As to this clone: The same CDR3 is also encoded by other DNA sequences in this sample. The genes are TRBV28 and TRBJ1-6, with D uncertain. V was shortened by 2 bases and J by 9 bases, with 5 bases between the two germline ends. Germline CDR1 is MDHEN and CDR2 is SYDVKM. The CDR3 length is 12 residues. This CDR3 reads CASSLRSSPLHF. CDR3 sequence (DNA): TGTGCCAGCAGTTTACGCAGTTCACCCCTCCACTTT.

This clone was seen a handful of times. The genes are TRBV5-1 and TRBJ1-3; TRBD1 is a possible D gene (6 bases). V was trimmed by 0 bases and J by 8 bases, leaving 15 bases between them. In germline, CDR1 is SGHRS, CDR2 YFSETQ. The CDR3 is made up of 15 amino acids. CDR3 amino acids: CASSLVAGEGDTIYF. The CDR3 DNA reads as TGCGCCAGCAGCTTGGTGGCAGGGGAGGGTGACACCATATATTTT.

This clone came up once. The chain recombines TRBV30 with TRBJ2-7, with no clear D. Germline CDR1 is GTSNPN and CDR2 is SVGIG (reference sequence). Trimming left V 0 bases short and J 2 bases short, with 11 bases between. This CDR3 comprises 14 residues. In nucleotides, the CDR3 is TGTGCCTGGAGTGTTTGGCTTCCACCCTACGAGCAGTACTTC. Translation gives CAWSVWLPPYEQYF.

This clone was detected once. The chain couples TRBV14 to TRBJ1-1; tentatively, D is TRBD1 (5 bases). Germline V lookup: CDR1 SGHDN, CDR2 FVKESK. Trimming removed 4 bases at V and 6 bases at J, with 15 bases between. The CDR3 has 14 amino acids. CDR3 DNA: TGTGCCAGCAGCCTCGAGCTGGCCAGGGCTGAAGCTTTCTTT. Amino acid sequence: CASSLELARAEAFF.

The V gene is TRBV2, the J gene TRBJ1-2; D unclear. This CDR3 is 14 amino acids long. V lost 5 bases and J 6 bases, leaving 16 bases between the germline ends. Looked up from germline, CDR1 is SNHLY and CDR2 is FYNNEI. The CDR3 reads CASSPPELMDGYTF. The CDR3 DNA reads as TGTGCCAGCAGTCCTCCGGAGCTAATGGATGGCTACACCTTC.

This chain uses TRBV19 with TRBJ2-7, with a tentative D call TRBD1 (6 bases). V was trimmed by 4 bases and J by 3 bases, leaving 16 bases between them. Germline V gives CDR1 LNHDA, CDR2 SQIVND (reference sequence). The CDR3 is 15 amino acids. CDR3 in DNA: TGTGCCAGTAGTACGCTGGACAGAAAAGTCTACGAGCAGTACTTC. This sequence encodes CASSTLDRKVYEQYF.

The chain has TRBV18 and TRBJ2-2; D gene uncertain. V lost 0 bases, J lost 4 bases, and 9 bases lay in between. The CDR3 loop spans 15 amino acids. CDR1 KGHSH and CDR2 LQKENI come from the germline V gene. CDR3 DNA sequence: TGTGCCAGCTCACCACCTAATATCCTCACCGGGGAGCTGTTTTTT. It yields the protein CASSPPNILTGELFF.